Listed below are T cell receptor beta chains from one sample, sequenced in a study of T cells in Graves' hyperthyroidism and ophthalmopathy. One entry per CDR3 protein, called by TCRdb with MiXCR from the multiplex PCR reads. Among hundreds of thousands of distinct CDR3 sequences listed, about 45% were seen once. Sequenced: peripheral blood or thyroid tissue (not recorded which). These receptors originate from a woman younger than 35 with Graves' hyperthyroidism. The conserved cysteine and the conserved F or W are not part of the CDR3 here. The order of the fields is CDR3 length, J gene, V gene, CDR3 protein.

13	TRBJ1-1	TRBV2	ASSGGQGMNTEAF
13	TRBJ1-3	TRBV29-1	SVELAGQGGNTIY
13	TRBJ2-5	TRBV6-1	ASRASWILEETQY
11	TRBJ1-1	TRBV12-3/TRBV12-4	ASSYKKNTEAF
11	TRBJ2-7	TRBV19	ASGAGGPYEQY
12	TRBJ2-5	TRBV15	ATSRDQGQETQY
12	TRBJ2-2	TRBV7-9	ASSLTGGTGELF
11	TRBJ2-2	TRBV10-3	ASRREGTGELF
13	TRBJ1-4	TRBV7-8	ASVDPGQAQEKLF
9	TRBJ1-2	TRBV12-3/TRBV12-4	ASVDGAGYT
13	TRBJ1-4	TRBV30	AGTLLTGLNEKLF
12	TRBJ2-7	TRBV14	ASSQDRGRNEQY
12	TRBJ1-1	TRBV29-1	SVQEWRVSPEAF
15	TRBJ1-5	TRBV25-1	ASSSGGQGMANQPQH
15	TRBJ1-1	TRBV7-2	ASTRPPGSGWGGEAF
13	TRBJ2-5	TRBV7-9	ASSLSGANQETQY
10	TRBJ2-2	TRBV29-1	SVCRVAGELF
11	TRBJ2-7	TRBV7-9	ASSAVRYYEQY
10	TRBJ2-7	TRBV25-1	ARDNSSYEQY
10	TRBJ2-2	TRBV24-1	ATLTATGELF
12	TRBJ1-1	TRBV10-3	ATEDRLRNTEAF
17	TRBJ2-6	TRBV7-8	ASSPGTGGRYSGANVLT
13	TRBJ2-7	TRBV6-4	ASSAEVVAYNEQY
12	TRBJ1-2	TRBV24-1	ATSDWTVGFGYT
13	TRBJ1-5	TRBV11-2	ASSRGASANQPQH
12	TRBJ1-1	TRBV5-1	ASSLLTGGFGAF
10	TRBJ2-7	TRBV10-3	AIGSSAHEQY
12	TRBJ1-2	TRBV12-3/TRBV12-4	ASSLLGQPYGYT
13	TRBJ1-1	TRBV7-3	ASSLSASMNTEAF
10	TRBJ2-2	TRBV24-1	ATSDSPGELF
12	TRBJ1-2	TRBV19	ASQNPQGARGYT
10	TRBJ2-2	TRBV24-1	ATSGITGELF
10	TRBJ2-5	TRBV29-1	SGTGESETQY
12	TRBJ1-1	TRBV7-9	ASSLGLSNTEAF
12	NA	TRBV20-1	SAKALAGSYEQY
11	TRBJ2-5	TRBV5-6	ASNESLAETQY
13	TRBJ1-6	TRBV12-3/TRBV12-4	ASRSDRGRNSPLH
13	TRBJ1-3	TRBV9	ASSVGQVETNTIY
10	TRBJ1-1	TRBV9	ASSVAQGAAF
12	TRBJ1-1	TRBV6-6	ASSGQGMDTEAF
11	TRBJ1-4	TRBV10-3	AISRQGNEKLF
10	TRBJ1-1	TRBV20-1	SAGNRNTEAF
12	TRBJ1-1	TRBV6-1	ASTDQGLNTEAF
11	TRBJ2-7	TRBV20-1	SAGVEVSYEQY
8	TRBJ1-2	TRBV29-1	SGTGGGYT
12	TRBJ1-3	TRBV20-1	SARALGRGNTVY
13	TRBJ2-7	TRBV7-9	ASSTLAGEDYEQY
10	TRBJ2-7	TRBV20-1	SAGDRGSRQY
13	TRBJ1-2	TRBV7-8	ASSQLTGMVGGYT
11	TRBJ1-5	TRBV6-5	ASSYGRGGPQH